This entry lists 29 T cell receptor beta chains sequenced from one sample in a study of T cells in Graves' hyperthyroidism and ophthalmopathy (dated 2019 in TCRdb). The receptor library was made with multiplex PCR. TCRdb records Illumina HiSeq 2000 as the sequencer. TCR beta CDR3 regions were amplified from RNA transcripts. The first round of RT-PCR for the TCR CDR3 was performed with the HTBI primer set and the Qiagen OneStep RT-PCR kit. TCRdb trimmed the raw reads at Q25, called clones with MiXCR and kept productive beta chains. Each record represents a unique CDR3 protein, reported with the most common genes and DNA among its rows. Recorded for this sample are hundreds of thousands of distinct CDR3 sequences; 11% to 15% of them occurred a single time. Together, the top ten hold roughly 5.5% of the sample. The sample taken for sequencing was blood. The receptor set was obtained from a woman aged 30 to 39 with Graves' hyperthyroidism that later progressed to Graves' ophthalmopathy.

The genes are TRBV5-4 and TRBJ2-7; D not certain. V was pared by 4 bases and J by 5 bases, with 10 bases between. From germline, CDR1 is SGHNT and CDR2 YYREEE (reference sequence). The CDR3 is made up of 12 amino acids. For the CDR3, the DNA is TGTGCCAGCAGCAACACTTTCGACGAGCAGTACTTC. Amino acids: CASSNTFDEQYF.

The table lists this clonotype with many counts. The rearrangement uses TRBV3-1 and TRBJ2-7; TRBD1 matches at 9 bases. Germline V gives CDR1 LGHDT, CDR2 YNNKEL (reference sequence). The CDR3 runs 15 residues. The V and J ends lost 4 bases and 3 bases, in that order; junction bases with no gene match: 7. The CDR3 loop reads CASSPLGQGNYEQYF. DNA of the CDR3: TGTGCCAGCAGCCCCCTAGGACAGGGGAACTACGAGCAGTACTTC.

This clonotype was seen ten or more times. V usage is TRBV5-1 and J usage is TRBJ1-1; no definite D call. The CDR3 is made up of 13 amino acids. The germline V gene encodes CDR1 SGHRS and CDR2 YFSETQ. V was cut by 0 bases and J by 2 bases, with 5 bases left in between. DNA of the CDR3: TGCGCCAGCAGCTTGGAGACAAACACTGAAGCTTTCTTT. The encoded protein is CASSLETNTEAFF.

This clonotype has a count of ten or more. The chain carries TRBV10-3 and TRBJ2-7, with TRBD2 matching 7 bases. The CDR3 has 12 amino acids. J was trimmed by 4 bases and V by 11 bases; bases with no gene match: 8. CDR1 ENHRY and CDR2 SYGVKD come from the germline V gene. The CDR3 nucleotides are TGTGCCGCGTCTACTAGCGTGTACGAGCAGTACTTC. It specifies CAASTSVYEQYF.

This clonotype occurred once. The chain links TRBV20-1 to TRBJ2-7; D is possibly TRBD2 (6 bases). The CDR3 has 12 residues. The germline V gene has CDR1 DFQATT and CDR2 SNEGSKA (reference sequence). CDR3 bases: TGCAGCGCCGGTGGGGAGGCCTACGAGCAGTACTTC. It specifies CSAGGEAYEQYF.

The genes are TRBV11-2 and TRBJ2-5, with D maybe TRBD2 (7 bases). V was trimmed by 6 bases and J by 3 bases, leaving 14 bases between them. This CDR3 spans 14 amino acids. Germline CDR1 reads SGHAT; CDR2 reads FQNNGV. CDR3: CASRSGGLEETQYF. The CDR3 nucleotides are TGTGCCAGCAGGTCCGGGGGGCTGGAAGAGACCCAGTACTTC.

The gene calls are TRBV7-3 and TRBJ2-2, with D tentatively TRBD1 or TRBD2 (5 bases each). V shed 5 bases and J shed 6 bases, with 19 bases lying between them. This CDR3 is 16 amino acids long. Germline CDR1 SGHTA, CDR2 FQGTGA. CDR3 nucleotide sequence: TGTGCCAGCAGCCCCGAAGCGGTACGGACATCCGGGGAGCTGTTTTTT. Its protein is CASSPEAVRTSGELFF.

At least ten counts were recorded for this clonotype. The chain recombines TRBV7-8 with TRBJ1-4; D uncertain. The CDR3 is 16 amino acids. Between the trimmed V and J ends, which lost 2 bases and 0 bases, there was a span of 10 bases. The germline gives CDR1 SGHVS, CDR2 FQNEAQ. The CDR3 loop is CASSLSSGATNEKLFF. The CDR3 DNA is TGTGCCAGCAGCTTATCATCCGGGGCAACTAATGAAAAACTGTTTTTT.

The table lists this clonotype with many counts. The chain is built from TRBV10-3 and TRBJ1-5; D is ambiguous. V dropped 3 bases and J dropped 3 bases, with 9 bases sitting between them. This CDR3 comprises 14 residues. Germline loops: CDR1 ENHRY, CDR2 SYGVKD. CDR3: CAISDSGSNQPQHF. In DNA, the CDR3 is TGTGCCATCAGTGATTCGGGGTCCAATCAGCCCCAGCATTTT.

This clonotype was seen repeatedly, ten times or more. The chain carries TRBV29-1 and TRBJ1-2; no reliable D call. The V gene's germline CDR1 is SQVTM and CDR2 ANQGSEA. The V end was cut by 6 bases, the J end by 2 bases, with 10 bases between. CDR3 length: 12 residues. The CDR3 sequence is CSVDIRNYGYTF. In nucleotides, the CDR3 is TGCAGCGTCGACATACGGAACTATGGCTACACCTTC.

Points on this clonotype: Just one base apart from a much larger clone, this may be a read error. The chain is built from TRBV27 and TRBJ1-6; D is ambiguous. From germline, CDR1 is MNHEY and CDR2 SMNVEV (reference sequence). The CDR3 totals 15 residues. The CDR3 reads CAGSLGHATSSPLHF. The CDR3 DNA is TGTGCCGGCAGCTTGGGCCACGCCACCAGTTCACCCCTCCACTTT.

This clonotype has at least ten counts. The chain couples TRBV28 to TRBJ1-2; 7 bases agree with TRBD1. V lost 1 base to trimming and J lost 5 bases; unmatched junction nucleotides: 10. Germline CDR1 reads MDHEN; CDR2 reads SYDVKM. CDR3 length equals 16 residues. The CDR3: CASSLYKGAIEYGYTF. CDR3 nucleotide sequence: TGTGCCAGCAGTTTATATAAGGGGGCGATCGAATATGGCTACACCTTC.

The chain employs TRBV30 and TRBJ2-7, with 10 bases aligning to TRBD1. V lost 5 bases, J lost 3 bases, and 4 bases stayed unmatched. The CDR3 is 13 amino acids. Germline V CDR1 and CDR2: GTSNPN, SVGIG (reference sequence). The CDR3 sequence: CAWAGQGIYEQYF. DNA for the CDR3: TGTGCCTGGGCGGGACAGGGGATCTACGAGCAGTACTTC. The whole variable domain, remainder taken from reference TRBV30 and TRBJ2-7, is SQTIHQWPATLVQPVGSPLSLECTVEGTSNPNLYWYRQAAGRGLQLLFYSVGIGQISSEVPQNLSASRPQDRQFILSSKKLLLSDSGFYLCAWAGQGIYEQYFGPGTRLTVT.

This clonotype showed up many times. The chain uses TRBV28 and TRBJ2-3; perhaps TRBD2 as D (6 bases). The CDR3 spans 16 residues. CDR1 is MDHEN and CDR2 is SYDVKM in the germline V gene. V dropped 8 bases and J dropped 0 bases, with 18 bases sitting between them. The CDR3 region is CASQLERGGSTDTQYF. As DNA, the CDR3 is TGTGCCAGCCAACTAGAGAGGGGAGGTAGCACAGATACGCAGTATTTT.

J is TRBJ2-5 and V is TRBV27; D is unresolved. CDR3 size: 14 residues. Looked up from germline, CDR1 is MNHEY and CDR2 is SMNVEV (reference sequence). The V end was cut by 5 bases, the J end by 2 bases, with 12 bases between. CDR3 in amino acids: CASSPRVDQETQYF. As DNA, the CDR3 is TGTGCCAGCAGTCCCCGGGTCGATCAAGAGACCCAGTACTTC.

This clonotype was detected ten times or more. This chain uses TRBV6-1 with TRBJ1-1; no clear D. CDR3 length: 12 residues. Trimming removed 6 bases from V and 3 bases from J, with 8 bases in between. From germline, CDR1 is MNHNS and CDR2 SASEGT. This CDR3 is CASRRGYTEAFF. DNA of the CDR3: TGTGCCAGCAGGCGCGGGTACACTGAAGCTTTCTTT.

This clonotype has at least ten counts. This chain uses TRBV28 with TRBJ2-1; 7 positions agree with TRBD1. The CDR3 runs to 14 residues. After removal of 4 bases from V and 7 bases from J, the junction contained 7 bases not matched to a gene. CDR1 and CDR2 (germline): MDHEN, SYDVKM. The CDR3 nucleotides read TGTGCCAGCAGTTCCGGGACAGAGGGAAATGAGCAGTTCTTC. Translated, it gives CASSSGTEGNEQFF.

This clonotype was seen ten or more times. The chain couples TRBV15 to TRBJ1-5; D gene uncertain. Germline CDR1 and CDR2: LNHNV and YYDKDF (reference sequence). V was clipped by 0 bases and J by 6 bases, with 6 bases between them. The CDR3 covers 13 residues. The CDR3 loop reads CATSRDSVQPQHF. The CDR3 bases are TGTGCCACCAGCAGAGATTCGGTTCAGCCCCAGCATTTT. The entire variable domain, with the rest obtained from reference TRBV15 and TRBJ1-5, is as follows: DAMVIQNPRYQVTQFGKPVTLSCSQTLNHNVMYWYQQKSSQAPKLLFHYYDKDFNNEADTPDNFQSRRPNTSFCFLDIRSPGLGDTAMYLCATSRDSVQPQHFGDGTRLSIL.

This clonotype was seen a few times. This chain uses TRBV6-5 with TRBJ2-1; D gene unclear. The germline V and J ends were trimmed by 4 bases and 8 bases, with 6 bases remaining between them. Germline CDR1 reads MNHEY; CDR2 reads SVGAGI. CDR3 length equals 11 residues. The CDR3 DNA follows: TGTGCCAGCAGTTCTCGATATGAGCAGTTCTTC. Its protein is CASSSRYEQFF.

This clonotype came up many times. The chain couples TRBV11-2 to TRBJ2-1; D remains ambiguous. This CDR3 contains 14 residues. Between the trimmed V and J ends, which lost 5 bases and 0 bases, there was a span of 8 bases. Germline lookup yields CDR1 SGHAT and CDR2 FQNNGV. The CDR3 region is CASSTWGSYNEQFF. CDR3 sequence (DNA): TGTGCCAGCAGCACGTGGGGCTCCTACAATGAGCAGTTCTTC.

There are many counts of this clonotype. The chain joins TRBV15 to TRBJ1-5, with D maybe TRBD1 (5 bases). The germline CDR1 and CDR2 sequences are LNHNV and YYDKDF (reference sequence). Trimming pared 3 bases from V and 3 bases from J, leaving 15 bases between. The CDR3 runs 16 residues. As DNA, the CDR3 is TGTGCCACCAGCAGTCCGGGGGGACTATCCAATCAGCCCCAGCATTTT. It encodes CATSSPGGLSNQPQHF. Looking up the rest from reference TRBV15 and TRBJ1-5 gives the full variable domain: DAMVIQNPRYQVTQFGKPVTLSCSQTLNHNVMYWYQQKSSQAPKLLFHYYDKDFNNEADTPDNFQSRRPNTSFCFLDIRSPGLGDTAMYLCATSSPGGLSNQPQHFGDGTRLSIL.

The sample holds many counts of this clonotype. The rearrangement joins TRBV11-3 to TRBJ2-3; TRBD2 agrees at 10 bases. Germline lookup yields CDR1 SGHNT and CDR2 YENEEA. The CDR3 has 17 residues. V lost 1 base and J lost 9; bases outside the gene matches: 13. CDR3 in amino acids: CASSLVTVAGGRETQYF. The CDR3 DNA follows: TGTGCCAGCAGCTTAGTAACTGTAGCGGGAGGTCGGGAAACGCAGTATTTT.

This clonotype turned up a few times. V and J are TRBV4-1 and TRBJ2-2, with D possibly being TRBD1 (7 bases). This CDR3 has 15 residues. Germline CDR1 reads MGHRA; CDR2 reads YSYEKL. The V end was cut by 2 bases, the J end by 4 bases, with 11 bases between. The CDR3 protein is CASSQRQGGTGELFF. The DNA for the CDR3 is TGCGCCAGCAGCCAACGACAGGGAGGCACCGGGGAGCTGTTTTTT.

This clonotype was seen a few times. CDR3 DNA sequence: TGTGCCAGCAGGGGGTTCACGGAGGGTACGCAGTATTTT. Its protein is CASRGFTEGTQYF. The V call is TRBV6-2 or TRBV6-3, the J call TRBJ2-3; weak D call: TRBD2 (6 bases). Germline CDR1 and CDR2: MNHEY and SVGEGT. V dropped 6 bases and J dropped 8 bases, with 15 bases sitting between them. This CDR3 is built from 13 residues.

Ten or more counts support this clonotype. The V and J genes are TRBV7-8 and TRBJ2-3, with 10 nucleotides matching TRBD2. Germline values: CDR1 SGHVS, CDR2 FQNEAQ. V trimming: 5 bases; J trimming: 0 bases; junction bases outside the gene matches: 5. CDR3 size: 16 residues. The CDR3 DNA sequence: TGTGCCAGCAGCGCGCGGACTAGCGGTAGCACAGATACGCAGTATTTT. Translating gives CASSARTSGSTDTQYF.

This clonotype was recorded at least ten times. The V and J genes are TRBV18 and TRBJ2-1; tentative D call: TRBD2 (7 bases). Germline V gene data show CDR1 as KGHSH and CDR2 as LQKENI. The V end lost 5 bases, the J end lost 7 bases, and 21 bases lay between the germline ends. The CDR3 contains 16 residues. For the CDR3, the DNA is TGTGCCAGCTCAAGAACAGGGTCTACCGGGGGGAATGAGCAGTTCTTC. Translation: CASSRTGSTGGNEQFF.

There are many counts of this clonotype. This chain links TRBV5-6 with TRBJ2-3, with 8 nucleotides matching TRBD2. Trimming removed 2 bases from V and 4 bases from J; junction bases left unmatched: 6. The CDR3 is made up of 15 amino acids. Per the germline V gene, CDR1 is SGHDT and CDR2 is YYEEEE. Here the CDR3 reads CASSLAGDLADTQYF. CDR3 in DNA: TGTGCCAGCAGCTTAGCGGGAGATTTGGCAGATACGCAGTATTTT.

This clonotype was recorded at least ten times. Here the CDR3 reads CSGGGGLGSYNEQFF. Here the CDR3 DNA reads TGCAGCGGCGGGGGCGGGCTCGGTTCCTACAATGAGCAGTTCTTC. The chain carries TRBV29-1 and TRBJ2-1; tentatively, D is TRBD2 (7 bases). CDR3 length: 15 residues. The germline V gene has CDR1 SQVTM and CDR2 ANQGSEA. V lost 7 bases and J 1 base, leaving 17 bases between the germline ends.

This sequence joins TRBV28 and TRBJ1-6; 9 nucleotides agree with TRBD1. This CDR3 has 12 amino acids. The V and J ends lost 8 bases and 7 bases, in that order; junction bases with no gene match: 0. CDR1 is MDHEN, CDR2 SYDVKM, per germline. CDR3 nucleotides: TGTGCCAGCGACAGGGGGAATTCACCCCTCCACTTT. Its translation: CASDRGNSPLHF.